Shown below are 10 T cell receptor beta chains from a single sample sequenced in a study of CD8 T cells in ankylosing spondylitis. Via MiXCR, TCRdb re-called the 5' RACE reads, giving one row per CDR3 protein. This table has approximately 240,000 distinct CDR3 sequences, roughly 25% appearing once. The sequencing input was blood, either unsorted or a sorted T cell fraction (not recorded which). These receptor sequences come from a male donor with ankylosing spondylitis or in good health (not recorded which).

This clonotype was observed a single time. This chain links TRBV29-1 with TRBJ2-5; D is possibly TRBD2 (7 bases). Trimming took 8 bases from V and 5 from J, leaving 21 bases between them. The CDR3 sequence is 14 residues long. The germline gives CDR1 SQVTM, CDR2 ANQGSEA. The CDR3 DNA reads TGCAGCACTGAGGCCTTCCGGGGGGCGGAGACCCAGTACTTC. Its translation is CSTEAFRGAETQYF.

This clonotype was observed many times. This sequence joins TRBV20-1 and TRBJ2-7, with TRBD1 identical over 8 bases. The germline CDR1 and CDR2 sequences are DFQATT and SNEGSKA (reference sequence). CDR3 length: 13 amino acids. The V segment lost 6 bases and the J segment 3 bases; nucleotides outside the gene matches: 7. The CDR3 is CSAGGQELYEQYF. CDR3 bases: TGCAGTGCAGGGGGACAGGAACTCTACGAGCAGTACTTC.

CDR3 protein: CASSLVGGEYEQFF. The DNA of the CDR3 is TGTGCCAGCAGCCTGGTGGGGGGGGAGTATGAGCAGTTCTTC. V gene TRBV5-5 combines with J gene TRBJ2-1; TRBD2 matches at 7 bases. CDR1 and CDR2 (germline): SGHKS, YYEKEE (reference sequence). V was pared by 4 bases and J by 8 bases, with 9 bases of the junction left unmatched. The CDR3 is 14 amino acids. The full variable domain, rest sourced from reference TRBV5-5 and TRBJ2-1, is DAGVTQSPTHLIKTRGQQVTLRCSPISGHKSVSWYQQVLGQGPQFIFQYYEKEERGRGNFPDRFSARQFPNYSSELNVNALLLGDSALYLCASSLVGGEYEQFFGPGTRLTVL.

This clonotype has a handful of counts. The chain carries TRBV4-2 and TRBJ2-1; 9 positions match TRBD1. There are 17 residues in the CDR3. V shed 5 bases, J shed 4 bases, and the junction held 12 bases outside the gene matches. From germline, CDR1 is LGHNA and CDR2 YNFKEQ. This CDR3 is CASSTGRTGARYNEQFF. In DNA, the CDR3 is TGTGCCAGCAGCACCGGGAGGACAGGGGCACGATACAATGAGCAGTTCTTC.

This chain uses TRBV24-1 with TRBJ2-5, with D possibly matching TRBD2 (5 bases). Trimming took 7 bases from V and 7 from J, leaving 12 bases between them. This CDR3 comprises 12 residues. Germline V lookup: CDR1 KGHDR, CDR2 SFDVKD. This CDR3 reads CATREAAGTQYF. DNA of the CDR3: TGTGCCACCAGGGAGGCGGCGGGGACCCAGTACTTC.

This clonotype was observed many times. The chain is built from TRBV20-1 and TRBJ2-7; 14 nucleotides agree with TRBD2. CDR1 is DFQATT, CDR2 SNEGSKA, per germline (reference sequence). J gave up 0 bases and V 6 bases, and 13 bases lay outside the gene matches. The CDR3 loop spans 18 amino acids. The CDR3 DNA is TGCAGTGCCAACCCCCTCGGGACTAGCGGGGGATTCTCCTACGAGCAGTACTTC. Amino acid sequence: CSANPLGTSGGFSYEQYF.

The chain joins TRBV6-5 to TRBJ2-1; 8 bases match TRBD2. After removal of 1 base from V and 5 bases from J, the junction contained 7 bases not matched to a gene. The CDR3 totals 16 residues. Germline V gene sequence: CDR1 MNHEY, CDR2 SVGAGI. DNA of the CDR3: TGTGCCAGCAGTTACTACGGGGGGGTCGGGAACAATGAGCAGTTCTTC. Translating it yields CASSYYGGVGNNEQFF.

CDR3 protein: CAIRRSGPLNTEAFF. As DNA, the CDR3 is TGTGCCATCAGACGGTCAGGGCCTCTGAACACTGAAGCTTTCTTT. The chain carries TRBV10-3 and TRBJ1-1; D possibly corresponds to TRBD1 (5 bases). Trimming removed 6 bases from V and 0 bases from J, with 14 bases in between. This CDR3 region has 15 residues. Germline V gene sequence: CDR1 ENHRY, CDR2 SYGVKD.

This clonotype was seen repeatedly, ten times or more. This chain uses TRBV20-1 with TRBJ2-3; 12 nucleotides align to TRBD2. With 5 bases clipped from V and 0 bases from J, the junction kept 6 bases outside the gene matches. This CDR3 spans 16 amino acids. Germline CDR1 reads DFQATT; CDR2 reads SNEGSKA (reference sequence). The CDR3 region is CSAQTGLAGSTDTQYF. The CDR3 DNA sequence: TGCAGTGCTCAGACCGGACTAGCGGGGAGCACAGATACGCAGTATTTT.

This clonotype was seen only a few times. This rearrangement joins TRBV29-1 to TRBJ2-1; TRBD2 is a possible D gene (6 bases). CDR3 size: 14 residues. V was cut by 1 base and J by 15 bases, with 22 bases left in between. Germline loops: CDR1 SQVTM, CDR2 ANQGSEA. DNA for the CDR3: TGCAGCGTTGAAGCCCGCTCTGTAGCGCGGGGACGGTTCTTC. Amino acids: CSVEARSVARGRFF.